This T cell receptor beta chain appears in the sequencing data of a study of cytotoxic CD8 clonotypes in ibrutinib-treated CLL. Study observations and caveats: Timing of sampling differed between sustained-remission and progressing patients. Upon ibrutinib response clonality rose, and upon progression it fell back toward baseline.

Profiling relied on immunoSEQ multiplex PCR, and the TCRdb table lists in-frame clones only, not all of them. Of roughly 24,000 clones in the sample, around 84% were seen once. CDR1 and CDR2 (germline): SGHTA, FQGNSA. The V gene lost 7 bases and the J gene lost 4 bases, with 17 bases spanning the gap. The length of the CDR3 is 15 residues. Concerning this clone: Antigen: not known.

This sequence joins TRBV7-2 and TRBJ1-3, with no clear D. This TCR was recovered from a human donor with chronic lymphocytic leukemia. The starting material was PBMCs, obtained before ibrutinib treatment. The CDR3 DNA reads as TGTGCCAGCACCCTGGAGGTCTTCGCCGGAAACACCATATATTTT. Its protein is CASTLEVFAGNTIYF.